This T cell receptor beta chain was recorded in a study of blood T cell dynamics during melanoma immunotherapy. Study background: Standard first-line treatment here was pembrolizumab or nivolumab plus ipilimumab in metastatic melanoma. Study-wide results and caveats: PBMC repertoires of eventual disease-control patients split at W3 into clonality or diversity gains.

CDR1 is SGHVS and CDR2 is FNYEAQ in the germline V gene. Trimming removed 2 bases at V and 3 bases at J, with 10 bases between. The CDR3 runs 14 residues. Comment on this clone: Its target is unknown.

Time point given: pre-treatment baseline. Response was assessed by RECIST 1.1 at 12 weeks, except a couple of rapid progressors. Sequencing used immunoSEQ multiplex PCR; TCRdb keeps in-frame clones, though not all of them. The sample shows 15,000 to 20,000 clones, 83% of them seen only once. The sequences come from blood, collected from a patient treated with checkpoint blockade. The V and J genes are TRBV7-6 and TRBJ1-1, with a tentative D call TRBD1 (6 bases). This clonotype was sampled from a human donor with melanoma. Here the CDR3 reads CASSLKAGDTEAFF. The CDR3, as DNA: TGTGCCAGCAGCTTAAAGGCAGGGGACACTGAAGCTTTCTTT.